Below are 15 T cell receptor beta chains sequenced from a single sample in a study of lymphopenia after photon versus proton radiotherapy. Clones were read by immunoSEQ multiplex PCR, and TCRdb kept only the in-frame ones, dropping some. The sample has tens of thousands of clones, approximately 91% seen once. The specimen comprised peripheral blood, sampled from a patient treated with photon-based radiotherapy. The receptors stem from a woman aged 70-85 years with pancreatic cancer.

The rearrangement joins TRBV7-2 to TRBJ2-1; D might be TRBD2 (6 bases). Trimming left V 5 bases short and J 0 bases short, with 14 bases between. Germline V lookup: CDR1 SGHTA, CDR2 FQGNSA. This CDR3 comprises 16 residues. The CDR3 coding sequence is TGTGCCAGCAGCCCGGACTATATTAGCTCCTACAATGAGCAGTTCTTC. Protein product: CASSPDYISSYNEQFF.

The rearrangement uses TRBV28 and TRBJ1-4; D may be TRBD1 (6 bases). CDR3 length equals 15 residues. The V and J ends lost 6 bases and 7 bases respectively, with 18 bases between them. CDR1 and CDR2 from the germline V gene are MDHEN and SYDVKM. The CDR3 DNA sequence: TGTGCCAGCAGACGAACAGGGAGGGTAGGTGAAAAACTGTTTTTT. Its protein product is CASRRTGRVGEKLFF.

This clone was counted between two and nine times. This rearrangement joins TRBV19 to TRBJ1-1; D remains ambiguous. V lost 3 bases, J lost 2 bases, and 7 bases lay in between. The germline CDR1 and CDR2 sequences are LNHDA and SQIVND (reference sequence). This CDR3 is 13 amino acids long. Here the CDR3 DNA reads TGTGCCAGTAGTATGTGGGGTAACACTGAAGCTTTCTTT. It yields the protein CASSMWGNTEAFF.

The V gene is TRBV21-1, the J gene TRBJ1-5. TRBV21-1 represents a pseudogene. This CDR3 comprises 19 residues. The CDR3 sequence: CASSEEGLGRLSSNQPQHF. CDR3 in DNA: TGTGCCAGCAGCGAAGAAGGATTGGGACGTCTATCTAGCAATCAGCCCCAGCATTTT.

J is TRBJ2-5 and V is TRBV6-1; TRBD2 agrees at 8 bases. With V trimmed by 6 bases and J by 1 base, 4 bases remained unmatched. The germline V gene encodes CDR1 MNHNS and CDR2 SASEGT. CDR3 size: 14 residues. This chain's CDR3 is CASRAGGTQETQYF. CDR3 sequence (DNA): TGTGCCAGCAGGGCGGGAGGTACCCAAGAGACCCAGTACTTC.

V and J are TRBV6-6 and TRBJ1-2; D is ambiguous. With 6 bases removed from V and 1 base from J, the gap between germline ends came to 9 bases. CDR1 and CDR2 (germline): MNHNY, SVGAGI (reference sequence). This CDR3 has 13 residues. Here the CDR3 reads CASRNDGNYGYTF. The DNA for the CDR3 is TGTGCCAGCAGAAACGACGGTAACTATGGCTACACCTTC.

This clone was seen just once. CDR3 bases: TGTGCCAGCAGCCAAAACGGACGCACAGATACGCAGTATTTT. It encodes CASSQNGRTDTQYF. The rearrangement links TRBV11-3 to TRBJ2-3; D is unclear. The V and J ends lost 5 bases and 1 base respectively, with 10 bases between them. The CDR3 totals 14 residues. Germline values: CDR1 SGHNT, CDR2 YENEEA.

The chain couples TRBV9 to TRBJ2-2; D call uncertain. Germline V gene data show CDR1 as SGDLS and CDR2 as YYNGEE. The V end lost 0 bases, the J end lost 5 bases, and 5 bases lay between the germline ends. This CDR3 has 13 residues. The CDR3 protein is CASSVDITGELFF. The CDR3 nucleotides read TGTGCCAGCAGCGTAGACATAACCGGGGAGCTGTTTTTT.

The chain couples TRBV10-3 to TRBJ2-7, with D perhaps assigned TRBD1 or TRBD2 (5 bases each). This CDR3 spans 13 amino acids. CDR1 is ENHRY and CDR2 is SYGVKD in the germline V gene. V was trimmed by 6 bases and J by 0 bases, leaving 9 bases between them. The CDR3 coding sequence is TGTGCCATCAGGGTTGGGGGCTCCTACGAGCAGTACTTC. Translated, it gives CAIRVGGSYEQYF.

This clone showed up just once. The chain couples TRBV28 to TRBJ1-5; TRBD1 matches 7 bases. The germline gives CDR1 MDHEN, CDR2 SYDVKM. The CDR3 consists of 14 residues. The V gene end was trimmed by 4 bases and the J gene end by 7 bases; junction bases not matched to a gene: 7. The CDR3 reads CASSSGGGGQPQHF. The DNA of the CDR3 is TGTGCCAGCAGTTCAGGGGGAGGAGGCCAGCCCCAGCATTTT. The whole variable domain, filled in from reference TRBV28 and TRBJ1-5, reads DVKVTQSSRYLVKRTGEKVFLECVQDMDHENMFWYRQDPGLGLRLIYFSYDVKMKEKGDIPEGYSVSREKKERFSLILESASTNQTSMYLCASSSGGGGQPQHFGDGTRLSIL.

The chain recombines TRBV4-1 with TRBJ1-2, with TRBD1 as a possible D gene (5 bases). The CDR3 length is 15 residues. Germline V CDR1 and CDR2: MGHRA, YSYEKL. Between the trimmed V and J ends, which lost 0 bases and 5 bases, there was a span of 13 bases. The CDR3 DNA reads as TGCGCCAGCAGCCAAGATCAGACAGCCAATTATGGCTACACCTTC. Translating it yields CASSQDQTANYGYTF.

V gene TRBV30 combines with J gene TRBJ1-2; 7 nucleotides align to TRBD1. The V gene end was trimmed by 1 base and the J gene end by 3 bases; junction bases not matched to a gene: 2. This CDR3 contains 13 residues. Germline V gene sequence: CDR1 GTSNPN, CDR2 SVGIG (reference sequence). The CDR3 nucleotides read TGTGCCTGGAGTGAGGGGGCCTACTATGGCTACACCTTC. Translation: CAWSEGAYYGYTF.

The V and J genes are TRBV15 and TRBJ2-5, with TRBD1 identical over 9 bases. The DNA end is more similar to TRBJ2-7, so the J call may be wrong. The CDR3 length is 14 residues. Germline CDR1 LNHNV, CDR2 YYDKDF (reference sequence). CDR3 region: CATSPWTGEGEQYF. DNA for the CDR3: TGTGCCACCAGCCCCTGGACAGGGGAGGGCGAGCAGTACTTC.

The gene calls are TRBV28 and TRBJ2-7; the D gene is possibly TRBD2 (5 bases). Germline lookup yields CDR1 MDHEN and CDR2 SYDVKM. V gave up 4 bases and J gave up 0 bases, with 16 bases separating them. This CDR3 is 16 amino acids long. CDR3 nucleotide sequence: TGTGCCAGCAGTTCCTTGGGGAGCGGCGGCTCCTACGAGCAGTACTTC. Translating gives CASSSLGSGGSYEQYF. The full variable domain, rest sourced from reference TRBV28 and TRBJ2-7, is DVKVTQSSRYLVKRTGEKVFLECVQDMDHENMFWYRQDPGLGLRLIYFSYDVKMKEKGDIPEGYSVSREKKERFSLILESASTNQTSMYLCASSSLGSGGSYEQYFGPGTRLTVT.

A single count supports this clone. The chain links TRBV11-2 to TRBJ2-7, with D perhaps being TRBD1 or TRBD2 (5 bases each). Germline loops: CDR1 SGHAT, CDR2 FQNNGV. CDR3 length equals 14 residues. The ends were cut back, 2 bases at V and 2 bases at J, with 10 bases in the middle. The CDR3 DNA sequence: TGTGCCAGCAGCTTATCGCAGGGACCCTACGAGCAGTACTTC. Its protein is CASSLSQGPYEQYF.